Listed below are T cell receptor beta chains from one sample, sequenced in a study of OX40 agonist ivuxolimab in advanced cancers. TCRdb keeps only in-frame clones here, not all; method: immunoSEQ multiplex PCR. The sample consists of around 88,000 clones, just over 90% of them appearing once. This specimen was CD4+ or CD8+ T cells sorted from blood, taken in a trial of the OX40 agonist ivuxolimab. The receptors derive from an adult with an advanced solid tumor such as melanoma, head and neck, liver or kidney cancer. CDR3s include the opening cysteine and the closing phenylalanine or tryptophan. A D gene is named only where the DNA matches it firmly. Clone size is given for some rows only: seen once, a few or many times, or a class if the clone is expanded.

>TRBV11-3|TRBD1|TRBJ1-2|.
TGTGCCAGCAGCTTCGACAGGGGAGGAGGCTACACCTTC
CASSFDRGGGYTF
>TRBV11-3|.|TRBJ2-2|.
TGTGCCAGCAGCTCGGCATCTAACACCGGGGAGCTGTTTTTT
CASSSASNTGELFF
>TRBV5-4|TRBD1|TRBJ2-7|.
TGTGCCAGCAGCCCCGGGACAGGGTTACCCTACGAGCAGTACTTC
CASSPGTGLPYEQYF
>TRBV5-4|TRBD2|TRBJ2-7|.
TGTGCCAGCAGCTCCGGGCGGGGGTTCAATGCCGAGCAGTACTTC
CASSSGRGFNAEQYF
>TRBV7-8|.|TRBJ2-5|.
TGTGCCAGCAGCTCTCAGCTGGCCCAGTACTTC
CASSSQLAQYF
>TRBV19|.|TRBJ2-1|.
TGTGCCAGTAGTCTCGGTTGGCAGGTAAATGAGCAGTTCTTC
CASSLGWQVNEQFF
>TRBV5-1|.|TRBJ1-3|.
TGCGCCAGCAGTCCGGCGACAAGTCGCGGAAACACCATATATTTT
CASSPATSRGNTIYF
>TRBV19|TRBD2|TRBJ2-3|.
TGTGCCGCTAGCGGGAGTATTAGAGATACGCAGTATTTT
CAASGSIRDTQYF
>TRBV9|.|TRBJ2-2|.
TGTGCCAGCAGCGTAGCTCTGCAGGGCGTTAACACCGGGGAGCTGTTTTTT
CASSVALQGVNTGELFF
>TRBV7-2|TRBD2|TRBJ2-5|.
TGTGCCAGCAGTCTAGCGGGCAGCAGTCAAGAGACCCAGTACTTC
CASSLAGSSQETQYF
>TRBV6-1|.|TRBJ2-2|.
TGTGCCAGCAACTTACCGCGTTCCGGGGAGCTGTTTTTT
CASNLPRSGELFF
>TRBV19|TRBD2|TRBJ2-1|.
TGTGCCACCGGGTATGGTAGCGGGAGGCCGGGTATTTCCTACAATGAGCAGTTCTTC
CATGYGSGRPGISYNEQFF
>TRBV21-1|.|TRBJ2-3|.
TGTGCCAGCAGCAAAATTCTTGACGCCAGAACAGATACGCAGTATTTT
CASSKILDARTDTQYF
>TRBV2|TRBD1|TRBJ1-6|.
TGTGCAAGCAGGAACAGACAGGGGGCTAGGTCACCCCTCCACTTT
CASRNRQGARSPLHF
>TRBV5-6|.|TRBJ1-1|.
TGTGCCAGCAGCTTGCAAGAGAACACTGAAGCTTTCTTT
CASSLQENTEAFF
>TRBV2|.|TRBJ2-3|.
TGTGCCAGCAGTGAGGTAGGGCAGCTCACAGATACGCAGTATTTT
CASSEVGQLTDTQYF
>TRBV14|.|TRBJ1-1|.
TGTGCCAGCAGCCCCAACCGAGGGCAGAACATGAACACTGAAGCTTTCTTT
CASSPNRGQNMNTEAFF
>TRBV7-3|TRBD2|TRBJ2-1|.
TGTGCCAGCAGCTTACTAGCGGGAGTAGGAAATGAGCAGTTCTTC
CASSLLAGVGNEQFF
>TRBV14|.|TRBJ1-1|.
TGTGCCAGCAGCCGAGGGGGAATGAACACTGAAGCTTTCTTT
CASSRGGMNTEAFF
>TRBV7-9|.|TRBJ2-5|.
TGTGCCAGCAGCTTAGCGCCGCGGGGGAGGGGGCTACAAGAGACCCAGTACTTC
CASSLAPRGRGLQETQYF
>TRBV5-5|.|TRBJ1-2|.
TGTGCCAGCAGTCCCTACTCGTGGGAGGACTGGAGCTTC
CASSPYSWEDWSF
>TRBV4-2|TRBD1|TRBJ2-7|few
TGTGCCAGCAGCCAAACAGGGGCCGGGGACGAGCAGTACTTC
CASSQTGAGDEQYF
>TRBV29-1|.|TRBJ1-2|.
TGCAGCGCTGAACAGGTGGACTATGGCTACACCTTC
CSAEQVDYGYTF
>TRBV30|.|TRBJ1-5|few
TGTGCCTGGACAGCGGATAGCAATCAGCCCCAGCATTTT
CAWTADSNQPQHF
>TRBV29-1|.|TRBJ2-7|.
TGCAGCGTTAGCGAGAGCTCCTACGAGCAGTACTTC
CSVSESSYEQYF
>TRBV19|.|TRBJ1-1|.
TGTGCCAGTAGCCAAAGAGGGACCAACACTGAAGCTTTCTTT
CASSQRGTNTEAFF
>TRBV7-3|TRBD2|TRBJ2-3|.
TGTGCCAGCAGCCAAATTCGACTAGCGGGAGGAGGAGATACGCAGTATTTT
CASSQIRLAGGGDTQYF
>TRBV18|TRBD2|TRBJ2-1|.
TGTGCCAGCTCACCACCGGGGGGGAGGGATGAGCAGTTCTTC
CASSPPGGRDEQFF
>TRBV5-1|.|TRBJ2-2|.
TGCGCCAGCAGACCTATTGTCACCGGGGAGCTGTTTTTT
CASRPIVTGELFF
>TRBV30|TRBD2|TRBJ2-5|.
TGTGCCTGGAGTGTACGCGGCGGGAGTCCGCGGGAGACCCAGTACTTC
CAWSVRGGSPRETQYF
>TRBV19|TRBD2|TRBJ2-1|once
TGTGCCAGTAGTATGGGCGGGGGGGCCGGAGAGCAGTTCTTC
CASSMGGGAGEQFF
>TRBV12-5|.|TRBJ1-5|.
TGTGCTAGTGGCCTGGGCCAAAATCAGCCCCAGCATTTT
CASGLGQNQPQHF
>TRBV9|TRBD1|TRBJ2-7|.
TGTGCCAGCAGCGTAGGGGACAGGAAAGCCTACGAGCAGTACTTC
CASSVGDRKAYEQYF
>TRBV7-9|TRBD1|TRBJ1-5|.
TGTGCCAGCAGCCATCAGACAGGGGGCCGTTTCAATCAGCCCCAGCATTTT
CASSHQTGGRFNQPQHF
>TRBV6-5|TRBD2|TRBJ2-7|.
TGTGCCAGCAGAACCGGGACTACCTACGAGCAGTACTTC
CASRTGTTYEQYF
>TRBV2|.|TRBJ2-1|.
TGTGCCAGCAGCTTTGTCGGGGGACTTTCTAATCAAGAGCAGTTCTTC
CASSFVGGLSNQEQFF
>TRBV29-1|.|TRBJ1-2|.
TGCAGCGTTGAAACAGGGAGAGGGTATGGCTACACCTTC
CSVETGRGYGYTF
>TRBV19|TRBD1|TRBJ1-2|.
TGTGCCAGTAGTACCACCTCGACAGGGACGAGTAACTATGGCTACACCTTC
CASSTTSTGTSNYGYTF
>TRBV30|.|TRBJ2-7|.
TGTGCCTGGAGTGTACAGGGTTACGAGCAGTACTTC
CAWSVQGYEQYF
>TRBV5-4|.|TRBJ1-2|.
TGTGCCAGCAGCTTGGGAGGGTCCTATGGCTACACCTTC
CASSLGGSYGYTF
>TRBV9|.|TRBJ1-3|.
TGTGCCAGCAGCGCTCAGCCTACATCTGGAAACACCATATATTTT
CASSAQPTSGNTIYF
>TRBV5-1|TRBD2|TRBJ2-2|once
TGCGCCAGCAGCTTGGCGGCGGGGGGCGGCACCGGGGAGCTGTTTTTT
CASSLAAGGGTGELFF
>TRBV5-5|TRBD2|TRBJ2-7|.
TGTGCCAGCAGCTTACGTACGGGACTAGCGGGAGTCTACGAGCAGTACTTC
CASSLRTGLAGVYEQYF
>TRBV10-2|TRBD1|TRBJ1-4|.
TGCGCCAGCAGTGATAGGGGGACAGGGGCTTACGAACTGTTTTTT
CASSDRGTGAYELFF
>TRBV18|TRBD1|TRBJ1-3|.
TGTGCCAGCTCACTCGACAGGGGGCCTGGAAACACCATATATTTT
CASSLDRGPGNTIYF
>TRBV7-8|TRBD2|TRBJ2-7|.
TGTGCCAGCAGCCAGCGGGGCGGTGAGCAGTACTTC
CASSQRGGEQYF
>TRBV4-1|TRBD1|TRBJ1-4|.
TGCGCCAGCAGCCAGGGGGGACAGGGATCGTCGAAACTGTTTTTT
CASSQGGQGSSKLFF
>TRBV6-1|.|TRBJ2-3|.
TGTGCCAGCAGTGAATTGTGGGGGGCTACTGGCACAGATACGCAGTATTTT
CASSELWGATGTDTQYF
>TRBV21-1|.|TRBJ2-2|.
TGTGCCAGCAGCAAAGAGGTGGGGGACAGGGGGGCTCAGAGCTCCGGGGAGCTGTTTTTT
CASSKEVGDRGAQSSGELFF
>TRBV28|.|TRBJ2-3|.
TGTGCCAGTCTGCCAGGGACGCAGGCACTCGATACGCAGTATTTT
CASLPGTQALDTQYF
>TRBV10-3|.|TRBJ2-1|few
TGTGCCATCAGTCAGAACAATGAGCAGTTCTTC
CAISQNNEQFF
>TRBV6-1|.|TRBJ1-3|.
TGTGCCAGCAGCTCCGGTGGGGAGGGAAACACCATATATTTT
CASSSGGEGNTIYF
>TRBV6-1|.|TRBJ2-4|medium-sized
TGTGCCAGCAGTGAAAGGGGGTTCTCTGTCATTCAGTACTTC
CASSERGFSVIQYF
>TRBV11-1|.|TRBJ2-7|.
TGTGCCAGCAGCTTGCAAGGGTACGAGCAGTACTTC
CASSLQGYEQYF
>TRBV6-1|.|TRBJ1-4|once
TGTGCCAGCATCCCGAACCCCGCAACTAATGAAAAACTGTTTTTT
CASIPNPATNEKLFF
>TRBV5-6|TRBD1|TRBJ1-2|.
TGTGCCAGCAGCTTACAGGGGATCCGGTATGGCTACACCTTC
CASSLQGIRYGYTF
>TRBV27|.|TRBJ2-5|.
TGTGCCAGCAGTTCTGGGACACATCAAGAGACCCAGTACTTC
CASSSGTHQETQYF
>TRBV18|TRBD1|TRBJ2-7|.
TGTGCCAGCTCACCCCGACAGGGCTACGAGCAGTACTTC
CASSPRQGYEQYF
>TRBV10-1|.|TRBJ2-7|.
TGCGCCAGCAGTGCGAAATTCCCGGGATCCGAGCAGTACTTC
CASSAKFPGSEQYF
>TRBV6-5|.|TRBJ2-7|once
TGTGCCAGCAGTTCCGCCTCGGGGGAGCAGTACTTC
CASSSASGEQYF